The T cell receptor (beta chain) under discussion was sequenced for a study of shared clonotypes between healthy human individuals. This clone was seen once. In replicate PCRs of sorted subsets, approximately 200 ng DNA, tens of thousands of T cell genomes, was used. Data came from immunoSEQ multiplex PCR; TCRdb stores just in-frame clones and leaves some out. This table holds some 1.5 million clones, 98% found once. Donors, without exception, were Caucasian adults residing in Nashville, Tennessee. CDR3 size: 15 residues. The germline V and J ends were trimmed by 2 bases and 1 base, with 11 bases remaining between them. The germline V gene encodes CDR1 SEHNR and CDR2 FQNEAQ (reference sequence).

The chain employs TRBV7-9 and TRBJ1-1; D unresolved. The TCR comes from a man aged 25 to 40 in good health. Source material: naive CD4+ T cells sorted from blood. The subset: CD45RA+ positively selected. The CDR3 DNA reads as TGTGCCAGCAGCTTACTAGGGCGGGGGAACACTGAAGCTTTCTTT. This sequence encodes CASSLLGRGNTEAFF.